By frequency in the sample, the clone carrying this T cell receptor beta chain is medium-sized. The target antigen is unknown. The CDR3 is 15 residues long. Germline lookup yields CDR1 LNHDA and CDR2 SQIVND (reference sequence). Trimming removed 5 bases from V and 0 bases from J, with 8 bases in between. This record belongs to a study of OX40 agonist ivuxolimab in advanced cancers. Study background: With ivuxolimab, an agonistic anti-OX40 (CD134) antibody, patients were treated.

Study findings and constraints: Among expanded peripheral T cells, antigen specificity went undetermined.

Profiling relied on immunoSEQ multiplex PCR, and the TCRdb table lists in-frame clones only, not all of them. Of 45,000 to 60,000 clones in the sample, roughly 87% were seen once. The rearrangement links TRBV19 to TRBJ2-6; D is uncertain. The TCR sequence derives from an adult with an advanced solid tumor such as melanoma, head and neck, liver or kidney cancer. This sample comprised CD4+ or CD8+ T cells sorted from blood, obtained in a trial of the OX40 agonist ivuxolimab. The CDR3 spells CASSLSSSGANVLTF. In DNA, the CDR3 is TGTGCCAGTAGTCTTTCGAGCTCTGGGGCCAACGTCCTGACTTTC. Together with reference TRBV19 and TRBJ2-6, the CDR3 gives the full variable domain: DGGITQSPKYLFRKEGQNVTLSCEQNLNHDAMYWYRQDPGQGLRLIYYSQIVNDFQKGDIAEGYSVSREKKESFPLTVTSAQKNPTAFYLCASSLSSSGANVLTFGAGSRLTVL.